Listed here are 5 T cell receptor beta chains from one sample, sequenced in a study of T cells and Merkel cell carcinoma outcomes. The table came from immunoSEQ multiplex PCR; TCRdb's copy has only in-frame clones and leaves some out. This sample has 15,000 to 17,000 clones, with about four fifths found just once. Material for sequencing was tumor tissue from Merkel cell carcinoma. These receptors originate from a human donor with Merkel cell carcinoma.

The chain employs TRBV13 and TRBJ2-2; D may correspond to TRBD1 or TRBD2 (5 bases each). The CDR3 is 14 amino acids. Germline V gene lookup returns CDR1 PRHDT and CDR2 FYEKMQ (reference sequence). V gave up 3 bases and J gave up 2 bases, with 7 bases separating them. The CDR3 sequence: CASSLGDNTGELFF. The CDR3 DNA sequence: TGTGCCAGCAGCTTGGGGGATAACACCGGGGAGCTGTTTTTT. The whole variable domain, remainder taken from reference TRBV13 and TRBJ2-2, is AAGVIQSPRHLIKEKRETATLKCYPIPRHDTVYWYQQGPGQDPQFLISFYEKMQSDKGSIPDRFSAQQFSDYHSELNMSSLELGDSALYFCASSLGDNTGELFFGEGSRLTVL.

The chain combines TRBV29-1 with TRBJ2-1, with a weak D call TRBD2 (6 bases). Germline CDR1 SQVTM, CDR2 ANQGSEA. Trimming took off 7 bases at V and 8 bases at J, with 12 bases between the two ends. There are 11 residues in the CDR3. CDR3 protein: CSDEPGDEQFF. CDR3 bases: TGCAGCGACGAGCCGGGGGATGAGCAGTTCTTC.

The gene calls are TRBV5-1 and TRBJ2-5, with D tentatively TRBD1 (5 bases). Germline CDR1 is SGHRS and CDR2 is YFSETQ. The CDR3 has 16 residues. V lost 4 bases to trimming and J lost 3 bases, with 19 bases between them. DNA for the CDR3: TGCGCCAGCAGCAACCAGGGCCCGACAGCCAAAGAGACCCAGTACTTC. Its translation is CASSNQGPTAKETQYF.

In this sample, this clone turned up once. The rearrangement joins TRBV7-8 to TRBJ1-4, with TRBD1 identical over 8 bases. V gave up 1 base and J gave up 3 bases; unmatched junction bases: 19. The germline V gene encodes CDR1 SGHVS and CDR2 FQNEAQ. The CDR3 runs 21 residues. CDR3 sequence reads: CASSLVFQGARRANPNEKLFF. DNA for the CDR3: TGTGCCAGCAGCTTAGTTTTTCAGGGGGCTCGACGAGCGAACCCTAATGAAAAACTGTTTTTT.

The J gene is TRBJ2-5, the V gene TRBV9; D might be TRBD2 (6 bases). The germline CDR1 and CDR2 sequences are SGDLS and YYNGEE. With 7 bases removed from V and 4 bases from J, the gap between germline ends came to 14 bases. This CDR3 has 13 residues. The CDR3: CASQPGSSETQYF. As DNA, the CDR3 is TGTGCCAGCCAGCCCGGGAGCTCAGAGACCCAGTACTTC.